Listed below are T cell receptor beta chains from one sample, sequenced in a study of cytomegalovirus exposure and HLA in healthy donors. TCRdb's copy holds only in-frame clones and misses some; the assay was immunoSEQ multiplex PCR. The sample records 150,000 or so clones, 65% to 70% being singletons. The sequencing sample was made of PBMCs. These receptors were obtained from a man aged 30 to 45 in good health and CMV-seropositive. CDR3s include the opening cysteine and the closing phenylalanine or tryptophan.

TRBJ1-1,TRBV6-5,CASRLDRGNTEAFF
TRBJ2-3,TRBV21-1,CARGLNRRGWDRVTDTQYF
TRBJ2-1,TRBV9,CASSVGRDRNNEQFF
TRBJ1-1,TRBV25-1,CASSLETAEAFF
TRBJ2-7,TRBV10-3,CAISLAGVGDEQYF
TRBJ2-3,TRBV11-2,CASSLVGFSTDTQYF
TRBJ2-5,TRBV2,CASNGAGEGETQYF
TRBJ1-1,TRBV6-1,CASSDRGATEAFF
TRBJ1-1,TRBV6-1,CASSDRQGKVTEAFF
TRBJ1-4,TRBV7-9,CASRPQGKFATNEKLFF
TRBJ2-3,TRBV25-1,CASSDPSGTDTQYF
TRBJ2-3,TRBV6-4,CASSDSGTSTDTQYF
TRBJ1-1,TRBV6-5,CASSRLFGNTEAFF
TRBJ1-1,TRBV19,CASSIQGNTEAFF
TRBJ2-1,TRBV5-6,CASSLGEGVFGEQFF
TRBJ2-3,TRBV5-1,CASSLGSDTQYF
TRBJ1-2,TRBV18,CASSPPSRGGYTF
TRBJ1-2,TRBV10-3,CATQSELLVYGYTF
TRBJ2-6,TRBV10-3,CAISDREPGANVLTF
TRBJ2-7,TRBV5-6,CASSPGQYTYEQYF